This T cell receptor (beta chain) was retrieved from a study of blood T cell repertoires in COVID-19 (dated by TCRdb to about 2020). With regard to the full study: Samples covering the acute and convalescent phases of COVID-19 were provided by collaborators in the United States, Italy and Spain. Samples came from the ongoing ImmuneRACE study (first 160 participants) plus 1,254 subjects from 6 global collaborators. Subjects who had been exposed to COVID-19, were actively infected with it, or had recovered from it provided the deeply sampled blood TCRbeta repertoires that made up the dataset. Where available, HLA class I and class II types were taken from metadata supplied by the sample provider and were not determined by assay-based typing. The repertoires were released in a freely available public database meant as a resource for research on the immune response to SARS-CoV-2. The prospective study material was composed of cDNA or gDNA derived from T cells, B-cell-depleted T cells, or PBMCs. Nearly every sample came with metadata listing a de-identified subject ID, COVID-19 status, age in years and sex. Study-wide conclusions, independent of this receptor: How much clinical and demographic metadata was included differed by source and by participant, and the metadata was provided uncurated.

Relative to germline, V is 5 bases shorter and J is 3 bases shorter, with 11 bases between their ends. The germline V gene supplies CDR1 MNHEY and CDR2 SVGAGI. The cysteine opens and the phenylalanine closes a CDR3 of 15 amino acids. Of the read, only the CDR3 DNA is kept; its 45 bases are in frame from base 1. Participants in the prospective study were enrolled through a virtual design, were aged about 18 to 100 years, and lived in approximately 25 United States geographic areas. In the prospective study, participants were assigned to cohorts based on the clinical history participants reported in a screening survey and a study questionnaire. For ImmuneRACE Cohort 3, a participant was defined as recovered based on two consecutive negative NP/OP PCR tests, clearance by a healthcare professional, or resolution of symptoms. Each participant in the prospective study had whole blood, serum and a nasopharyngeal or oropharyngeal swab collected by mobile phlebotomists. Prospective study participants could optionally give additional blood draws and questionnaires over an approximately 2-month period. Blood samples from the prospective study were shipped frozen or at room temperature prior to DNA extraction.

Notes on this clone: This clone's antigen is unknown. No much larger clone is present one base from it, and per-base qualities are unavailable.

The immunoSEQ Assay, a bias-controlled multiplex PCR, was used to amplify TCRbeta CDR3 regions from genomic DNA. The authors' pipeline ran thus. Within the assay, amplification of reference gene primers was used to estimate how many nucleated cells each sample contained. Sequence reads were collapsed and filtered to measure the absolute abundance of every unique TCRbeta CDR3 rearrangement. Productive Simpson clonality was computed per sample as the square root of Simpson's diversity index over productive rearrangements. Entries here come from immuneACCESS through TCRdb and include only in-frame sequences with V and J called. Some clones fail to appear in such tables; in the studies checked, an unresolved V gene covers under half of the shortfall, and the cause of the remainder is unknown. V and J calls and clone size come straight from that table; D and trimming were deduced from the DNA. In all, the sample holds about 160,000 clones, and 83% of those were seen once. About 4.6% of the sample belongs to the ten largest clones.

The chain employs TRBV6-5 and TRBJ1-6; no D gene call is confident. The source is a woman aged 50 to 65 who had recovered from COVID-19. The sample taken for sequencing was PBMCs or T cells enriched from blood (not recorded which). The nucleotide sequence reads TGTGCCAGCAGTCCGCCCGGGGACTATAATTCACCCCTCCACTTT. Its translation reads: CASSPPGDYNSPLHF.